Each of the 29 T cell receptor beta chains below was sequenced from the same sample in a study of T-cell memory formation after mild COVID-19 (dated by TCRdb to the early 2020s). Library preparation employed 5' RACE. Sequencing used an Illumina NovaSeq 6000. TCRdb reanalyzed the raw reads on its own, using fastp at Q25 for trimming and MiXCR for clone calling, and kept in-frame beta chains. Rows matching on CDR3 protein sequence are summarized as one entry with the most common DNA and genes. Within this sample are about 270,000 distinct CDR3 sequences, with 16% of them counted one time only. The ten largest make up around 21% of the sample. The specimen was PBMCs or a T cell subset sorted from them (not recorded which). The receptors derive from a man between 18 and 35 years old who had mild COVID-19 (a few samples of this study predate the infection). The sample titles of this study are shuffled in the database, so cell type and time point are left out; the donor was told from shared clones.

The chain uses TRBV12-3 or TRBV12-4 and TRBJ1-2, with D possibly TRBD1 on 6 matching bases. The V and J ends lost 3 bases and 4 bases respectively, with 12 bases between them. The CDR3 loop spans 14 amino acids. CDR3 in amino acids: CASSLGRGTYGYTF. The CDR3 nucleotides are TGTGCCAGCAGTTTGGGCAGGGGTACCTATGGCTACACCTTC.

The chain recombines TRBV6-6 with TRBJ2-7; a weak D match, TRBD1 (5 bases). Germline assignment: CDR1 MNHNY and CDR2 SVGAGI (reference sequence). V was clipped by 5 bases and J by 3 bases, with 11 bases between them. The CDR3 consists of 13 residues. This CDR3 is CASSRFRDYEQYF. Here the CDR3 DNA reads TGTGCCAGCAGTCGGTTCAGGGACTACGAGCAGTACTTC.

A few counts support this clonotype. The genes are TRBV15 and TRBJ1-1; TRBD1 is a possible D gene (6 bases). In germline, CDR1 is LNHNV, CDR2 YYDKDF (reference sequence). The CDR3 runs to 14 residues. Trimming removed 3 bases at V and 2 bases at J, with 10 bases between. CDR3: CATSRGRGNTEAFF. CDR3 sequence (DNA): TGTGCCACCAGCAGGGGCAGGGGAAACACTGAAGCTTTCTTT.

This clonotype was found a few times. The chain has TRBV21-1 and TRBJ1-2; no DNA check was done on the table's D call, TRBD1. TRBV21-1 corresponds to a pseudogene. This CDR3 contains 14 residues. The CDR3 DNA is TGTGCCAGCAGCAAATCGGGCAGGGTTGATGGCTACACCTTC. Residues: CASSKSGRVDGYTF.

This clonotype was seen many times. The V and J genes are TRBV4-1 and TRBJ2-2; either TRBD1 or TRBD2 may fit D (5 bases each). This CDR3 spans 18 amino acids. In germline, CDR1 is MGHRA, CDR2 YSYEKL. V gave up 4 bases and J gave up 2 bases, with 20 bases separating them. This CDR3 is CASSLRDPTSLNTGELFF. The CDR3 DNA reads TGCGCCAGCAGCCTAAGGGACCCAACTAGTCTTAACACCGGGGAGCTGTTTTTT.

CDR3 sequence reads: CASTPSVGVGGYTF. DNA of the CDR3: TGTGCCAGCACCCCGTCGGTAGGGGTCGGCGGCTACACCTTC. The V and J genes are TRBV7-2 and TRBJ1-2, with D tentatively TRBD1 (5 bases). The CDR3 runs 14 residues. The germline gives CDR1 SGHTA, CDR2 FQGNSA. Trimming pared 7 bases from V and 8 bases from J, leaving 20 bases between.

The CDR3 reads CAISNGQAYEQYV. DNA of the CDR3: TGTGCCATCAGTAACGGGCAGGCCTACGAGCAGTACGTC. V and J are TRBV10-3 and TRBJ2-7; the D is unclear. The CDR3 has 13 residues. Trimming stripped 5 bases from V and 2 bases from J, with 10 bases between. Per the germline V gene, CDR1 is ENHRY and CDR2 is SYGVKD.

The rearrangement joins TRBV4-1 to TRBJ1-2; D is unresolved. With 1 base removed from V and 5 bases from J, the gap between germline ends came to 11 bases. Germline assignment: CDR1 MGHRA and CDR2 YSYEKL. This CDR3 is built from 14 residues. CDR3 nucleotides: TGCGCCAGCAGCCAAGCCCGGGCTTATTATGGCTACACCTTC. Translation: CASSQARAYYGYTF.

A few counts support this clonotype. The chain links TRBV3-1 to TRBJ2-7; D is uncertain. The germline CDR1 and CDR2 sequences are LGHDT and YNNKEL (reference sequence). The V gene lost 0 bases and the J gene lost 3 bases, with 9 bases spanning the gap. CDR3 size: 14 residues. The CDR3 spells CASSQDTWYYEQYF. The CDR3 region has the DNA TGTGCCAGCAGCCAAGACACGTGGTACTACGAGCAGTACTTC.

There are many counts of this clonotype. The chain combines TRBV19 with TRBJ1-2; TRBD1 matches 7 bases. The CDR3 has 13 amino acids. In germline, CDR1 is LNHDA, CDR2 SQIVND (reference sequence). V dropped 6 bases and J dropped 4; count of bases not matched to a gene: 5. CDR3 sequence: CASRPGQSYGYTF. In DNA, the CDR3 is TGTGCCAGTAGACCGGGACAGAGCTATGGCTACACCTTC.

This clonotype was recorded at least ten times. This could be a read error, since a much larger clone is one nucleotide away. In nucleotides, the CDR3 is TGCGCCAGCAGCTTCGAGACTAGCGGCTACGAGCAGTACTTC. This gives the protein CASSFETSGYEQYF. This sequence joins TRBV5-1 and TRBJ2-7; TRBD2 matches at 9 bases. Germline trimming cut 2 bases from V and 3 bases from J; bases unmatched to any gene: 3. Per the germline V gene, CDR1 is SGHRS and CDR2 is YFSETQ. The CDR3 has 14 residues.

The chain uses TRBV6-5 and TRBJ2-5; a weak D match, TRBD2 (6 bases). V dropped 9 bases and J dropped 0 bases, with 11 bases sitting between them. This CDR3 comprises 13 residues. CDR1 is MNHEY and CDR2 is SVGAGI in the germline V gene. CDR3 residues: CASSGAYQETQYF. The CDR3 bases are TGTGCCAGTAGCGGAGCCTACCAAGAGACCCAGTACTTC.

V and J are TRBV7-3 and TRBJ1-5; weak D call: TRBD1 (5 bases). CDR3 length: 17 amino acids. The V end was cut by 3 bases, the J end by 6 bases, with 21 bases between. CDR1 is SGHTA and CDR2 is FQGTGA in the germline V gene. For the CDR3, the DNA is TGTGCCAGCAGCTTCCCCAGGCAGGGAGGTCCTGTTCAGCCCCAGCATTTT. Its translation is CASSFPRQGGPVQPQHF.

This rearrangement joins TRBV4-1 to TRBJ1-5; D gene ambiguous. The CDR3 is 15 residues long. Trimming took off 4 bases at V and 7 bases at J, with 17 bases between the two ends. Per germline, CDR1 MGHRA and CDR2 YSYEKL. For the CDR3, the DNA is TGCGCCAGCAGCCGGTCAACGAACAGCGTCCAGCCCCAGCATTTT. It encodes CASSRSTNSVQPQHF.

The chain carries TRBV27 and TRBJ2-5; 9 nucleotides align to TRBD2. Germline loops: CDR1 MNHEY, CDR2 SMNVEV (reference sequence). Unmatched junction bases numbered 4, after V lost 6 bases and J lost 2 bases. The CDR3 consists of 14 residues. The CDR3 nucleotides are TGTGCCAGCAGGGGACTAGCCCCGCAAGAGACCCAGTACTTC. This codes for CASRGLAPQETQYF.

V and J are TRBV12-3 or TRBV12-4 and TRBJ2-7; TRBD1 aligns across 7 bases. CDR3 size: 13 residues. With V trimmed by 6 bases and J by 3 bases, 5 bases remained unmatched. The CDR3 loop reads CASSFRDSYEQYF. The CDR3 coding sequence is TGTGCCAGCAGCTTCCGGGACAGCTACGAGCAGTACTTC.

The chain combines TRBV10-3 with TRBJ2-3, with TRBD2 identical over 10 bases. This CDR3 has 13 amino acids. J lost 3 bases, V lost 10 bases, and 4 bases had no gene match. Germline-derived CDR1 and CDR2 are ENHRY and SYGVKD. The CDR3 DNA sequence: TGTGCCACCCTGACTAGCGGGACAGATACGCAGTATTTT. Protein sequence: CATLTSGTDTQYF.

This clonotype was found many times. The chain combines TRBV28 with TRBJ2-1, with a possible D match to TRBD1 (6 bases). This CDR3 has 17 residues. The V end was cut by 3 bases, the J end by 4 bases, with 19 bases between. The germline V gene has CDR1 MDHEN and CDR2 SYDVKM. The CDR3, as DNA: TGTGCCAGCAGTTTGGTGTCGGGACATGTGTTTTACAATGAGCAGTTCTTC. Its protein product is CASSLVSGHVFYNEQFF.

This clonotype showed up many times. The V gene is TRBV18, the J gene TRBJ2-5; D is unresolved. The CDR3 is 14 residues long. Trimming removed 2 bases at V and 2 bases at J, with 9 bases between. Germline V gene sequence: CDR1 KGHSH, CDR2 LQKENI. The CDR3 spells CASSPGRSQETQYF. The CDR3 nucleotides read TGTGCCAGCTCACCAGGGCGCAGTCAAGAGACCCAGTACTTC.

This chain uses TRBV7-2 with TRBJ1-2; perhaps TRBD1 as D (5 bases). With 1 base removed from V and 4 bases from J, the gap between germline ends came to 10 bases. Germline values: CDR1 SGHTA, CDR2 FQGNSA. This CDR3 has 14 residues. The CDR3 region has the DNA TGTGCCAGCAGCTTAGGGGGGTTGAGCTATGGCTACACCTTC. Protein: CASSLGGLSYGYTF.

The chain recombines TRBV20-1 with TRBJ2-4; D perhaps matches TRBD2 (5 bases). This CDR3 contains 13 residues. Trimming shortened V by 0 bases and J by 7 bases, and 10 bases separated the two germline ends. Germline V lookup: CDR1 DFQATT, CDR2 SNEGSKA (reference sequence). The CDR3 DNA sequence: TGCAGTGCTAGAGACCGGCGGGTCAACATTCAGTACTTC. Protein: CSARDRRVNIQYF.

The rearrangement uses TRBV6-5 and TRBJ2-3; the match to TRBD2 covers 7 bases. Trimming removed 6 bases from V and 5 bases from J; junction bases left unmatched: 5. This CDR3 has 13 residues. In germline, CDR1 is MNHEY, CDR2 SVGAGI. The CDR3 region is CASRRPGGDTQYF. CDR3 DNA sequence: TGTGCCAGCAGGAGGCCGGGGGGAGATACGCAGTATTTT.

This clonotype has more than one count but fewer than ten. The chain links TRBV30 to TRBJ1-1, with TRBD1 as a possible D gene (5 bases). The CDR3 length is 16 residues. Germline values: CDR1 GTSNPN, CDR2 SVGIG (reference sequence). V was clipped by 4 bases and J by 1 base, with 19 bases between them. The CDR3, as DNA: TGTGCCTGGATGGGTGGGACGGAGACTCAGAACACTGAAGCTTTCTTT. Amino acids: CAWMGGTETQNTEAFF.

Many counts were recorded for this clonotype. This chain links TRBV7-2 with TRBJ2-3; 11 nucleotides match TRBD2. Germline CDR1 reads SGHTA; CDR2 reads FQGNSA. V was clipped by 5 bases and J by 4 bases; unmatched bases: 8. The CDR3 contains 16 residues. The CDR3 DNA follows: TGTGCCAGCAGCGGAACCGGGACTAGCGGATCAGATACGCAGTATTTT. Amino acids: CASSGTGTSGSDTQYF.

The sample holds a few counts of this clonotype. The V gene is TRBV29-1, the J gene TRBJ1-1; D unresolved. V lost 6 bases and J lost 4, with 12 bases in between. The germline gives CDR1 SQVTM, CDR2 ANQGSEA. This CDR3 region has 12 residues. DNA of the CDR3: TGCAGCGTCCGAGGGCAAGGCACTGAAGCTTTCTTT. Protein product: CSVRGQGTEAFF.

This clonotype has only a few counts. This rearrangement joins TRBV6-5 to TRBJ1-1; no definite D call. The CDR3 is made up of 16 amino acids. Germline lookup yields CDR1 MNHEY and CDR2 SVGAGI. V shed 6 bases and J shed 3 bases, with 20 bases lying between them. CDR3 amino acids: CASSLNEVPIYTEAFF. For the CDR3, the DNA is TGTGCCAGCAGCCTTAACGAGGTTCCGATATACACTGAAGCTTTCTTT.

V and J are TRBV7-2 and TRBJ2-3; 11 bases map to TRBD2. The CDR3 covers 18 residues. V trimming: 1 base; J trimming: 2 bases; junction bases outside the gene matches: 8. Germline V gene lookup returns CDR1 SGHTA and CDR2 FQGNSA. The DNA for the CDR3 is TGTGCCAGCAGCTTAGTTAGCGGGGGGGCAAGTGACACAGATACGCAGTATTTT. Encoded protein: CASSLVSGGASDTDTQYF.

This sequence joins TRBV7-8 and TRBJ2-7, with 7 bases identical to TRBD1. This CDR3 has 14 amino acids. V gave up 4 bases and J gave up 6 bases; unmatched junction bases: 9. Germline assignment: CDR1 SGHVS and CDR2 FQNEAQ. CDR3: CASSSQGGRLEQYF. The DNA for the CDR3 is TGTGCCAGCAGCTCTCAAGGGGGCCGTCTCGAGCAGTACTTC.

This clonotype was recorded many times. This chain links TRBV12-3 or TRBV12-4 with TRBJ2-5; the D gene is possibly TRBD1 (6 bases). V was shortened by 5 bases and J by 1 base, with 8 bases between the two germline ends. This CDR3 is 13 amino acids long. The CDR3 protein is CASSRTVQETQYF. CDR3 in DNA: TGTGCCAGCAGTAGGACAGTCCAAGAGACCCAGTACTTC.